What follows are 24 T cell receptor beta chains derived from one specimen sequenced in a study of response to subunit inactivated influenza vaccine. TCRdb itself ran the RT-PCR reads through MiXCR, one entry per CDR3 protein. This repertoire shows 710,000 or so distinct CDR3 sequences, more than 15% found once; its top ten account for around 10%. The material was PBMCs from blood, obtained 12 days after vaccination. Receptors were obtained from a man aged 45 to 65 who received an inactivated influenza vaccine.

This clonotype was found many times. The chain links TRBV28 to TRBJ2-3; 12 positions agree with TRBD2. Germline assignment: CDR1 MDHEN and CDR2 SYDVKM. V lost 3 bases, J lost 2 bases, and 15 bases stayed unmatched. The CDR3 is 20 amino acids. CDR3 in amino acids: CASSFPPGTSGRLNTDTQYF. The CDR3 nucleotides read TGTGCCAGCAGTTTCCCGCCGGGTACTAGCGGGAGGCTCAACACAGATACGCAGTATTTT.

The chain employs TRBV6-5 and TRBJ1-3; D is unclear. The CDR3 runs 16 residues. Germline CDR1 and CDR2: MNHEY and SVGAGI. Between the trimmed V and J ends, which lost 0 bases and 2 bases, there was a span of 11 bases. The CDR3 coding sequence is TGTGCCAGCAGTTACTCGATCAGATCTGCTGGAAACACCATATATTTT. Its protein is CASSYSIRSAGNTIYF.

CDR3 DNA: TGTGCCAGCAAACGCCGGGACAGCACTGAAGCTTTCTTT. This gives the protein CASKRRDSTEAFF. The rearrangement joins TRBV7-2 to TRBJ1-1, with 7 positions matching TRBD1. The CDR3 spans 13 residues. Germline lookup yields CDR1 SGHTA and CDR2 FQGNSA. V was pared by 7 bases and J by 4 bases, with 6 bases of the junction left unmatched.

This clonotype was seen ten or more times. The chain combines TRBV5-1 with TRBJ1-2; D gene unclear. The CDR3 extends over 12 amino acids. V lost 3 bases to trimming and J lost 8 bases, with 11 bases between them. Germline loops: CDR1 SGHRS, CDR2 YFSETQ. CDR3 nucleotides: TGCGCCAGCAGCTCGAATCAGGCCGGCTACACCTTC. Its translation: CASSSNQAGYTF.

The CDR3 sequence: CASSSVAGASTDTQYF. As DNA, the CDR3 is TGTGCCAGCAGCTCCGTAGCGGGGGCCAGCACAGATACGCAGTATTTT. The chain uses TRBV7-2 and TRBJ2-3, with 9 bases aligning to TRBD2. The CDR3 totals 16 residues. Germline CDR1 SGHTA, CDR2 FQGNSA. V lost 4 bases, J lost 0 bases, and 5 bases stayed unmatched.

The chain links TRBV20-1 to TRBJ2-1; D unresolved. Germline V gene data show CDR1 as DFQATT and CDR2 as SNEGSKA (reference sequence). V was pared by 3 bases and J by 9 bases, with 21 bases between. There are 15 residues in the CDR3. The CDR3 bases are TGCAGTGCTAGGGGGTCTGGGTTGTCGGTCATTGAGCAGTTCTTC. Encoded protein: CSARGSGLSVIEQFF.

The V call is TRBV28, the J call TRBJ2-7, with a weak D call TRBD1 (6 bases). The CDR3 totals 17 residues. Trimming pared 6 bases from V and 0 bases from J, leaving 21 bases between. Germline V gene lookup returns CDR1 MDHEN and CDR2 SYDVKM. The CDR3, as DNA: TGTGCCAGCAGCCATAGCCTAGGTAGGGGGACCTCCTACGAGCAGTACTTC. Residues: CASSHSLGRGTSYEQYF.

This rearrangement joins TRBV27 to TRBJ2-7; D is uncertain. Germline CDR1 is MNHEY and CDR2 is SMNVEV (reference sequence). The CDR3 is made up of 13 amino acids. V dropped 0 bases and J dropped 7 bases, with 10 bases sitting between them. CDR3 amino acids: CASSLSGQWEQYF. As DNA, the CDR3 is TGTGCCAGCAGTTTATCGGGCCAGTGGGAGCAGTACTTC.

The chain links TRBV19 to TRBJ1-1; no firm D call. Germline-derived CDR1 and CDR2 are LNHDA and SQIVND (reference sequence). Trimming left V 3 bases short and J 3 bases short, with 8 bases between. The CDR3 loop spans 13 amino acids. As DNA, the CDR3 is TGTGCCAGTAGTATTTCGGGGTACACTGAAGCTTTCTTT. Translating gives CASSISGYTEAFF.

This clonotype was found many times. The rearrangement links TRBV29-1 to TRBJ1-1; D might be TRBD1 (5 bases). The germline gives CDR1 SQVTM, CDR2 ANQGSEA. The CDR3 contains 12 residues. V was cut by 5 bases and J by 7 bases, with 14 bases left in between. The CDR3 nucleotides read TGCAGCGTTAAAGGCGGGGCCCATGAAGCTTTCTTT. Protein sequence: CSVKGGAHEAFF.

This clonotype has a handful of counts. V and J are TRBV12-3 or TRBV12-4 and TRBJ1-5; 7 nucleotides line up with TRBD1. This CDR3 has 14 residues. The V and J ends lost 6 bases and 2 bases, in that order; junction bases with no gene match: 4. The CDR3 spells CASRTGTGNQPQHF. CDR3 coding DNA: TGTGCCAGCAGGACCGGGACAGGCAATCAGCCCCAGCATTTT.

The chain joins TRBV3-1 to TRBJ2-5; 8 bases are shared with TRBD2. The germline V gene encodes CDR1 LGHDT and CDR2 YNNKEL (reference sequence). The length of the CDR3 is 15 residues. The V and J ends lost 7 bases and 7 bases, in that order; junction bases with no gene match: 14. The CDR3 reads CASTAEGTSTGTQYF. CDR3 DNA: TGTGCCAGCACGGCCGAAGGGACTAGTACTGGGACCCAGTACTTC.

This clonotype was counted between two and nine times. The genes are TRBV12-3 or TRBV12-4 and TRBJ2-1, with a possible D match to TRBD2 (6 bases). This CDR3 has 11 residues. In DNA form, the CDR3 reads TGTGTTTCCGGGAGTCCCAATGAGCAGTTCTTC. It yields the protein CVSGSPNEQFF.

This clonotype was seen ten or more times. The chain recombines TRBV29-1 with TRBJ2-7, with 10 bases identical to TRBD1. Germline V lookup: CDR1 SQVTM, CDR2 ANQGSEA. The CDR3 covers 13 residues. Germline trimming cut 6 bases from V and 2 bases from J; bases unmatched to any gene: 4. CDR3 region: CSVRTGGAYEQYF. The CDR3 nucleotides read TGCAGCGTCCGGACAGGGGGGGCCTACGAGCAGTACTTC.

This clonotype was counted only a few times. The chain employs TRBV6-5 and TRBJ2-3, with a tentative D call TRBD2 (5 bases). CDR1 and CDR2 from the germline V gene are MNHEY and SVGAGI. Trimming took 2 bases from V and 2 from J, leaving 11 bases between them. The CDR3 extends over 15 amino acids. Here the CDR3 reads CASSYRGSFTDTQYF. Written as DNA, the CDR3 is TGTGCCAGCAGTTACCGGGGTTCGTTCACAGATACGCAGTATTTT.

V and J are TRBV10-3 and TRBJ2-2; D gene ambiguous. V dropped 4 bases and J dropped 7 bases, with 10 bases sitting between them. This CDR3 comprises 13 residues. Germline V gene data show CDR1 as ENHRY and CDR2 as SYGVKD. CDR3 sequence (DNA): TGTGCCATCAGTGTGGGATTCGGCGGGGAGCTGTTTTTT. Amino acid sequence: CAISVGFGGELFF.

The chain combines TRBV7-9 with TRBJ1-4; no clear D gene. From germline, CDR1 is SEHNR and CDR2 FQNEAQ (reference sequence). The CDR3 has 16 amino acids. V was cut by 1 base and J by 3 bases, with 12 bases left in between. CDR3 DNA: TGTGCCAGCAGCTTAGAGATACCGGGAGCTAATGAAAAACTGTTTTTT. It is translated as CASSLEIPGANEKLFF.

The V call is TRBV20-1, the J call TRBJ1-4; no firm D call. V dropped 3 bases and J dropped 3 bases, with 8 bases sitting between them. The germline gives CDR1 DFQATT, CDR2 SNEGSKA (reference sequence). The CDR3 is 13 amino acids. CDR3 sequence reads: CSARPDPNEKLFF. The CDR3 bases are TGCAGTGCTAGGCCAGACCCTAATGAAAAACTGTTTTTT.

The V and J genes are TRBV7-2 and TRBJ2-4; 7 bases line up with TRBD2. The V gene end was trimmed by 5 bases and the J gene end by 3 bases; junction bases not matched to a gene: 10. Looked up from germline, CDR1 is SGHTA and CDR2 is FQGNSA. CDR3 length equals 16 residues. The CDR3 nucleotides are TGTGCCAGCAGCCCCATGGGGGACTATGACAAAAACATTCAGTACTTC. Protein: CASSPMGDYDKNIQYF.

The J gene is TRBJ2-1, the V gene TRBV11-3, with TRBD1 as a possible D gene (5 bases). Germline V gene lookup returns CDR1 SGHNT and CDR2 YENEEA. Trimming removed 3 bases at V and 7 bases at J, with 13 bases between. The CDR3 sequence is 14 residues long. The CDR3 region has the DNA TGTGCCAGCAGCTTGGCAGGGAAGTGGAATGAGCAGTTCTTC. It is translated as CASSLAGKWNEQFF.

CDR3 coding DNA: TGTGCCAGCAGTTCTATGAGGAGGGACGGAGCTCAAGGGGAGCAGTTCTTC. Amino acids: CASSSMRRDGAQGEQFF. This chain joins TRBV6-5 and TRBJ2-1; TRBD2 is a possible D gene (6 bases). The CDR3 sequence is 17 residues long. CDR1 MNHEY and CDR2 SVGAGI come from the germline V gene. The V and J ends lost 4 bases and 10 bases respectively, with 26 bases between them.

The chain combines TRBV6-4 with TRBJ2-2, with TRBD1 identical over 10 bases. Germline CDR1 reads MRHNA; CDR2 reads SNTAGT. J lost 7 bases, V lost 6 bases, and 5 bases had no gene match. The CDR3 sequence is 14 residues long. This chain's CDR3 is CASRGTGEGGELFF. CDR3 nucleotide sequence: TGTGCCAGCAGAGGGACAGGGGAAGGCGGGGAGCTGTTTTTT.

The chain carries TRBV5-5 and TRBJ2-7; 9 bases line up with TRBD1. The germline CDR1 and CDR2 sequences are SGHKS and YYEKEE (reference sequence). This CDR3 contains 15 residues. The V and J ends lost 4 bases and 9 bases, in that order; junction bases with no gene match: 14. CDR3 protein: CASSLGTGRFTVQYF. The CDR3 nucleotides are TGTGCCAGCAGCCTGGGGACAGGGAGATTCACCGTGCAGTACTTC.

Comments on this clonotype: Germline and junction disagree at one end, which may indicate a read error. This rearrangement joins TRBV4-2 to TRBJ1-3, with D perhaps matching TRBD1 (5 bases). Germline V CDR1 and CDR2: LGHNA, YNFKEQ. CDR3 length: 11 residues. CDR3 in amino acids: CASSQQRDLSF. Here the CDR3 DNA reads TGTGCCAGCAGCCAGCAGAGGGACTTAAGTTTT.